Listed here is a single T cell receptor (beta chain). The V gene lost 6 bases and the J gene lost 7 bases, with 13 bases spanning the gap. This CDR3 contains 12 residues. This specimen comes from a study of blood T cell repertoires in COVID-19. In Cohort 3, a recovered donor had either two negative PCRs, clearance, or symptom resolution. The protocol was immunoSEQ multiplex PCR, while the TCRdb copy is restricted to in-frame clones and leaves out a portion. The sample yields around 250,000 clones, 85% to 90% seen once. Sample: PBMCs or T cells enriched from blood (not recorded which). The chain combines TRBV12-3 or TRBV12-4 with TRBJ2-7; D gene ambiguous. The source is a woman aged 25 to 39 who had recovered from COVID-19. The CDR3 sequence: CASSPRVEEQYF. The DNA of the CDR3 is TGTGCCAGCAGCCCTCGGGTAGAAGAGCAGTACTTC.